This T cell receptor (beta chain) stems from a study of circulating and synovial CD4+ cells in juvenile arthritis. This CDR3 spans 14 amino acids. The ends lost 5 bases at V and 3 bases at J; junction bases unmatched: 2. CDR1 is MNHEY and CDR2 is SVGAGI in the germline V gene. Clones were read by immunoSEQ multiplex PCR, and TCRdb kept only the in-frame ones, dropping some. The table shows about 2,700 clones, with more than 75% occurring only once. HLA-DR+CD14-CD3+CD4+CD25low/- cells were sorted from peripheral blood mononuclear cells. This TCR derives from a human donor with juvenile idiopathic arthritis. The specimen sequenced was HLA-DR+ CD4+ T cells from blood. As for subset: circulating pathogenic-like lymphocytes, sorted as HLA-DR+CD14-CD3+CD4+CD25low/- blood T cells. The chain couples TRBV6-5 to TRBJ2-2; 8 positions agree with TRBD1. Here the CDR3 DNA reads TGTGCCAGCAGTGAGACAGGGGACACCGGGGAGCTGTTTTTT. Protein: CASSETGDTGELFF.